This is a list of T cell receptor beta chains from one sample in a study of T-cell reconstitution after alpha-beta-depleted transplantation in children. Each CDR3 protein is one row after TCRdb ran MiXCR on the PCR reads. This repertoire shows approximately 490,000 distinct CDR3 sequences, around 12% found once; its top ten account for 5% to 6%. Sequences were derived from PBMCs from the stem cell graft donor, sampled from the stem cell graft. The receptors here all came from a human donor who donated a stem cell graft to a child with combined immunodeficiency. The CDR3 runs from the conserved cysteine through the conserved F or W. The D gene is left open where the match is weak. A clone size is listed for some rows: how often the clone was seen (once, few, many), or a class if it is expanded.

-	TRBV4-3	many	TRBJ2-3	TGCGCCAGCAGCCAAGTCTATGCCACAGATACGCAGTATTTT	CASSQVYATDTQYF
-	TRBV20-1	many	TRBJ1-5	TGCAGTGCCTCGGGGGCAAATCAGCCCCAGCATTTT	CSASGANQPQHF
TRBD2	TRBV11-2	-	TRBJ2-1	TGTGCCAGCAGCTCCTTCGGGACTAGCAATGAGCAGTTCTTC	CASSSFGTSNEQFF
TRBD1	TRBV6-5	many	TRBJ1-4	TGTGCCAGCAGTTCCGGGACAGAGAATGAAAAACTGTTTTTT	CASSSGTENEKLFF
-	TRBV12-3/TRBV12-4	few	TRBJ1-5	TGTGCCAGCAGCCCCGGAAGTTTATCAGGGTTCAACCAGCCCCAGCATTTT	CASSPGSLSGFNQPQHF
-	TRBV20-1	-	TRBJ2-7	TGCAGTGCTAGTAGCCGGATCTCCTACGAGCAGTACTTC	CSASSRISYEQYF
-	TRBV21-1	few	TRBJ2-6	TGTGTCAGCGTCAGGGCTGGGGCCAACGTCCTGACTTTC	CVSVRAGANVLTF
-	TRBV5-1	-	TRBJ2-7	TGCGCCAGCAGCTTGGCCGCTGAAGGGGCCTACGAGCAGTACTTC	CASSLAAEGAYEQYF
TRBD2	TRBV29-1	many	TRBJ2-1	TGCAGCGAGTCGGGACTAGCGGATTACAATGAGCAGTTCTTC	CSESGLADYNEQFF
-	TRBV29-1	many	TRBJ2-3	TGCAGCGTTGAAGGGCAAGGGACCACAGATACGCAGTATTTT	CSVEGQGTTDTQYF
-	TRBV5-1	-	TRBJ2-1	TGCGCCAGCCACCGGGGGACTCGGAGCTCCTACAATGAGCAGTTCTTC	CASHRGTRSSYNEQFF
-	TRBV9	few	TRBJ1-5	TGTGCCAGCAGCGCCACAGGGAATAGCAATCAGCCCCAGCATTTT	CASSATGNSNQPQHF
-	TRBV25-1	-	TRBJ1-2	TGTGCCAGCAGTGAATATGGTCACGCAGACTTAAACTATGGCTACACCTTC	CASSEYGHADLNYGYTF
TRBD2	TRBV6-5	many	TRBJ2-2	TGTGCCAGCGGGGCTGGGAGGGCAGTGAACACCGGGGAGCTGTTTTTT	CASGAGRAVNTGELFF
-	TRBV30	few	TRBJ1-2	TGTGCCTGTTCTAGGAGCGGGGGTGGGTATGGCTACACCTTC	CACSRSGGGYGYTF
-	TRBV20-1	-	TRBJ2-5	TGCAGTGCTAGGCAGACCCGGGACACCCAAGAGACCCAGTACTTC	CSARQTRDTQETQYF
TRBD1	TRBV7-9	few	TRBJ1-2	TGTGCCAGCAGCGACCAGGGGGCGCGAGCTAACTATGGCTACACCTTC	CASSDQGARANYGYTF
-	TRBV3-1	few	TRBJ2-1	TGTGCCAGCAGCCTCGGGCTAAGGGGCGATGAGCAGTTCTTC	CASSLGLRGDEQFF
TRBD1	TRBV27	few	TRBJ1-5	TGTGCCAGCAGTTCCGGGGACAGTTTAAATCAGCCCCAGCATTTT	CASSSGDSLNQPQHF
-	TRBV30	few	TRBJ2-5	TGTGCCTGGGGACCCTTGGACGCGCAGTACTTC	CAWGPLDAQYF
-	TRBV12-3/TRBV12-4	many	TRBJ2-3	TGTGCCAGCAGTTTAGCAGTAGCAGGAACTAGCACAGATACGCAGTATTTT	CASSLAVAGTSTDTQYF
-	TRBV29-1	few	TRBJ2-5	TGCAGCGTTGTGGCAGGGGCCGGGAAGACCCAGTACTTC	CSVVAGAGKTQYF
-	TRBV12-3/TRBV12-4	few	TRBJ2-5	TGTGCCAGCAGTTTAAGTCTGCGGATAGAGACCCAGTACTTC	CASSLSLRIETQYF
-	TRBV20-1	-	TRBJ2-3	TGCAGTGCCTACGCTGTGGGGTTCGGAACGCAGTATTTT	CSAYAVGFGTQYF
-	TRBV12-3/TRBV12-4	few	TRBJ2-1	TGTGCCAGCAGTTTAGCGTCGAGTCAGCAGTTCTTC	CASSLASSQQFF
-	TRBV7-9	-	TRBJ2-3	TGTGCCAGCAGCTCCCCGGGCGTTGGCACAGATACGCAGTATTTT	CASSSPGVGTDTQYF
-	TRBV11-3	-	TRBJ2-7	TGTGCCAGCAGCTTAGGATCTAGCGTCCGGGAGCAGTACTTC	CASSLGSSVREQYF
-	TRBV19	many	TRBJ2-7	TGTGCCAGTAGTTCTTTTAGGACCGAGCAGTACTTC	CASSSFRTEQYF
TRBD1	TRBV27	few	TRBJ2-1	TGTGCCAGCAGTCCCCGGACAGGAGAGGATGATGAGCAGTTCTTC	CASSPRTGEDDEQFF
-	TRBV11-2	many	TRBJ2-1	TGTGCCAGCAGCTTAGTAGGGGGGGCGGGGGATGAGCAGTTCTTC	CASSLVGGAGDEQFF
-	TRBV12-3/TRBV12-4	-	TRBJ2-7	TGTGCCAGCAGACCAAACAGGGCCTACGAGCAGTACTTC	CASRPNRAYEQYF
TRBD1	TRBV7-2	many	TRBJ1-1	TGTGCCAGCAGCTACGGGGTGGACAGGGTCACTGAAGCTTTCTTT	CASSYGVDRVTEAFF
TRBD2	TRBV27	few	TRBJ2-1	TGTGCCAGCAGCCTTACCCCCGGCCTAGCGGGAGGCTCCTACAATGAGCAGTTCTTC	CASSLTPGLAGGSYNEQFF
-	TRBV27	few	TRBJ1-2	TGTGCCGTAGAGGGAGCAGGGGCTCTCTATGGCTACACCTTC	CAVEGAGALYGYTF
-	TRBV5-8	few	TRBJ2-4	TGTGCCAGCAGCTGGAGGGAAGGGGCCAAAAACATTCAGTACTTC	CASSWREGAKNIQYF
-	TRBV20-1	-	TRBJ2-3	TGCAGTGCTAGCTTGGCGGGGCCGGGAGATACGCAGTATTTT	CSASLAGPGDTQYF
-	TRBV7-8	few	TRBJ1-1	TGTGCCAGCAGCGTCCTCGGTCAGTCCTCGAACACTGAAGCTTTCTTT	CASSVLGQSSNTEAFF
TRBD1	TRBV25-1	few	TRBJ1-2	TGTGCCAGCAGTGGACTCGGACAGGGGGCACAGGGCTACACCTTC	CASSGLGQGAQGYTF
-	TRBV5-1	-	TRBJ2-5	TGCGCCAGCAGCTTGTCTGGAGGACTCCAGGAGACCCAGTACTTC	CASSLSGGLQETQYF
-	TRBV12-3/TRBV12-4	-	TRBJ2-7	TGTGCCAGCAGGCAACAGGGGGGGCACGAGCAGTACTTC	CASRQQGGHEQYF
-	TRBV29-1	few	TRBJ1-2	TGCAGCGTTGAAGATCAGAGGGGCGATGGCTACACCTTC	CSVEDQRGDGYTF
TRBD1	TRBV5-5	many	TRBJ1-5	TGTGCCAGCAGCACCAGCCAGGGGGCTCAGCAGCCCCAGCATTTT	CASSTSQGAQQPQHF
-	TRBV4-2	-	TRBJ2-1	TGTGCCAGCAGCCAAGAACCGTACAATGAGCAGTTCTTC	CASSQEPYNEQFF
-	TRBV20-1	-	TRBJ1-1	TGCAGTGCCAGGGAGGTGAACACTGAAGCTTTCTTT	CSAREVNTEAFF
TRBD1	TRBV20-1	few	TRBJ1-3	TGCAGTGTTCAGACAGGGAGAGCTGGAAACACCATATATTTT	CSVQTGRAGNTIYF
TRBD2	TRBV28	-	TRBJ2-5	TGTGCCAGCAGTGAGCGGGGGGGCAGGTCTGCGGAGACCCAGTACTTC	CASSERGGRSAETQYF
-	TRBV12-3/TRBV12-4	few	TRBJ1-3	TGTGCCAGCAGCCAGGTGGGGCAAACTGGAAACACCATATATTTT	CASSQVGQTGNTIYF
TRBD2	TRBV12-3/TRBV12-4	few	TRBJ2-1	TGTGCCAGCAGACCCCCGGGACTAGCGGGGGACAATGAGCAGTTCTTC	CASRPPGLAGDNEQFF
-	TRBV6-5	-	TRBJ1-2	TGTGCCAGCAGTTACAACAAGCCTTATGGCTACACCTTC	CASSYNKPYGYTF
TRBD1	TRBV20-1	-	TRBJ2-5	TGCAGTGCCACGGGACAGGGGGCTAGAGAGACCCAGTACTTC	CSATGQGARETQYF
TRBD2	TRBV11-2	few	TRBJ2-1	TGTGCCAGCAGCTTAGAGTCTAGCGGAGCCTACAATGAGCAGTTCTTC	CASSLESSGAYNEQFF
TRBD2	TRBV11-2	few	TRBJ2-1	TGTGCCAGCAGCCTCCAGGGGGGACTAGCGAGTTACAATGAGCAGTTCTTC	CASSLQGGLASYNEQFF
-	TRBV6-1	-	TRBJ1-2	TGTGCCAGCAAAAGGGGCCGTCCCGAGGAGATTTATGGCTACACCTTC	CASKRGRPEEIYGYTF
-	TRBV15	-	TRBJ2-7	TGTGCCACCAGCGCCCGGGGTTCCTCCAACGAGCAGTACTTC	CATSARGSSNEQYF
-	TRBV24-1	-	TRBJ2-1	TGTGCCACCAGTGACGGCCGAAATGAGCAGTTCTTC	CATSDGRNEQFF
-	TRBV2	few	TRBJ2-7	TGTGCCAGCAGTGAGCGGGGAATGGGTTACGAGCAGTACTTC	CASSERGMGYEQYF
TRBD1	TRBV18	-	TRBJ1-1	TGTGCCAGCTCACCCCGGACAGGGGGCGCGAACACTGAAGCTTTCTTT	CASSPRTGGANTEAFF
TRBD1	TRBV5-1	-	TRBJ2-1	TGCGCCAGCAGCTTGGACAGGGGTTTCTCCAATGAGCAGTTCTTC	CASSLDRGFSNEQFF
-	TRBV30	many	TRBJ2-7	TGTGCCTGTCAGGGTTCGTCCTACGAGCAGTACTTC	CACQGSSYEQYF